Each of the 23 T cell receptor beta chains below was sequenced from the same sample in a study of B cell selection in AIRE deficiency. Sorted regulatory T cells were CD4-positive, CD25-high and CD127-low or negative. Data came from immunoSEQ multiplex PCR; TCRdb stores just in-frame clones and leaves some out. The sample has tens of thousands of clones, over 90% seen once; the top ten hold 1.5% to 2.5%. The source material was Tregs sorted from PBMCs. All receptors come from a human donor with AIRE deficiency.

V and J are TRBV19 and TRBJ1-5; D gene uncertain. The CDR3 extends over 13 amino acids. The V gene lost 3 bases and the J gene lost 3 bases, with 6 bases spanning the gap. CDR1 and CDR2 from the germline V gene are LNHDA and SQIVND (reference sequence). The chain's CDR3 is CASSIRPNQPQHF. For the CDR3, the DNA is TGTGCCAGTAGTATCAGGCCCAATCAGCCCCAGCATTTT. The whole variable domain, filled in from reference TRBV19 and TRBJ1-5, reads DGGITQSPKYLFRKEGQNVTLSCEQNLNHDAMYWYRQDPGQGLRLIYYSQIVNDFQKGDIAEGYSVSREKKESFPLTVTSAQKNPTAFYLCASSIRPNQPQHFGDGTRLSIL.

The chain is built from TRBV19 and TRBJ2-1; 9 bases are shared with TRBD1. The CDR3 totals 19 residues. The germline CDR1 and CDR2 sequences are LNHDA and SQIVND (reference sequence). V was pared by 5 bases and J by 4 bases, with 18 bases of the junction left unmatched. The CDR3 spells CASSFSPGTGSKLYNEQFF. DNA for the CDR3: TGTGCCAGTAGTTTCTCCCCCGGGACAGGGTCAAAACTATACAATGAGCAGTTCTTC.

V usage is TRBV6-1 and J usage is TRBJ2-7; D call uncertain. Germline CDR1 reads MNHNS; CDR2 reads SASEGT. This CDR3 is 15 amino acids long. Trimming cost V 4 bases and J 4 bases, with 17 bases left between them. The CDR3 DNA follows: TGTGCCAGCAGTGGCCCTAGTTGGGCTTCATACGAGCAGTACTTC. Its translation is CASSGPSWASYEQYF.

The chain joins TRBV30 to TRBJ2-1; unclear D gene. V lost 1 base to trimming and J lost 7 bases, with 14 bases between them. The CDR3 loop spans 14 amino acids. Germline V gene lookup returns CDR1 GTSNPN and CDR2 SVGIG (reference sequence). This CDR3 reads CAWSAPTTLNEQFF. The CDR3 DNA follows: TGTGCCTGGAGTGCACCGACGACTTTAAATGAGCAGTTCTTC. Full variable domain (rest looked up from reference TRBV30 and TRBJ2-1): SQTIHQWPATLVQPVGSPLSLECTVEGTSNPNLYWYRQAAGRGLQLLFYSVGIGQISSEVPQNLSASRPQDRQFILSSKKLLLSDSGFYLCAWSAPTTLNEQFFGPGTRLTVL.

The genes are TRBV19 and TRBJ2-7; D is perhaps TRBD1 or TRBD2 (5 bases each). The CDR3 spans 15 residues. V lost 4 bases and J lost 3, with 16 bases in between. The germline V gene has CDR1 LNHDA and CDR2 SQIVND (reference sequence). CDR3 in DNA: TGTGCCAGTAGTACGGCCGGGGCTGGAATCTACGAGCAGTACTTC. It codes for CASSTAGAGIYEQYF.

The V gene is TRBV7-2, the J gene TRBJ2-7; D gene ambiguous. CDR3 size: 15 residues. CDR1 SGHTA and CDR2 FQGNSA come from the germline V gene. The germline V and J ends were trimmed by 2 bases and 2 bases, with 13 bases remaining between them. The CDR3 coding sequence is TGTGCCAGCAGCTTATCGGCAGCAAATCCCTACGAGCAGTACTTC. Its translation: CASSLSAANPYEQYF. The whole variable domain, remainder taken from reference TRBV7-2 and TRBJ2-7, is GAGVSQSPSNKVTEKGKDVELRCDPISGHTALYWYRQSLGQGLEFLIYFQGNSAPDKSGLPSDRFSAERTGGSVSTLTIQRTQQEDSAVYLCASSLSAANPYEQYFGPGTRLTVT.

This chain uses TRBV28 with TRBJ1-2; 8 nucleotides line up with TRBD1. The CDR3 covers 11 residues. Germline V gene sequence: CDR1 MDHEN, CDR2 SYDVKM. In DNA form, the CDR3 reads TGTGGAACCTCAGGGGGCTTTGGCTACACCTTC. Amino acid sequence: CGTSGGFGYTF.

The chain has TRBV23-1 and TRBJ2-5; D gene unclear. TRBV23-1 is sorted into the ORF group, with uncertain function. CDR3 length: 14 amino acids. V was shortened by 0 bases and J by 4 bases, with 9 bases between the two germline ends. The CDR3 reads CASSQSPGPETQYF. The CDR3, as DNA: TGCGCCAGCAGTCAATCGCCAGGTCCAGAGACCCAGTACTTC.

The rearrangement links TRBV11-2 to TRBJ1-2, with a tentative D call TRBD1 (5 bases). The germline gives CDR1 SGHAT, CDR2 FQNNGV. V lost 5 bases to trimming and J lost 4 bases, with 14 bases between them. This CDR3 is built from 14 residues. CDR3 sequence (DNA): TGTGCCAGCAGCCCTCGGGGGGACTCCTATGGCTACACCTTC. It yields the protein CASSPRGDSYGYTF.

The V call is TRBV15, the J call TRBJ1-5, with no clear D. This CDR3 has 15 residues. Germline assignment: CDR1 LNHNV and CDR2 YYDKDF (reference sequence). Trimming pared 4 bases from V and 0 bases from J, leaving 10 bases between. For the CDR3, the DNA is TGTGCCACCAGCATGGGCAGACTTAGCAATCAGCCCCAGCATTTT. This sequence encodes CATSMGRLSNQPQHF.

This clone was found once. The chain carries TRBV5-1 and TRBJ2-1, with D perhaps matching TRBD2 (6 bases). The CDR3 runs 15 residues. Trimming took off 0 bases at V and 4 bases at J, with 11 bases between the two ends. Per germline, CDR1 SGHRS and CDR2 YFSETQ. This CDR3 reads CASSLVAGRYNEQFF. CDR3 DNA sequence: TGCGCCAGCAGCTTGGTTGCGGGACGTTACAATGAGCAGTTCTTC.

This clone has just one count. The gene calls are TRBV5-1 and TRBJ1-3; 7 bases match TRBD1. CDR3 length: 18 residues. V shed 4 bases, J shed 1 base, and the junction held 14 bases outside the gene matches. The germline gives CDR1 SGHRS, CDR2 YFSETQ. This CDR3 is CASSIGDIGGASGNTIYF. In DNA form, the CDR3 reads TGCGCCAGCAGCATTGGTGATATAGGGGGCGCGTCTGGAAACACCATATATTTT.

This chain links TRBV23-1 with TRBJ1-5; no clear D. TRBV23-1 is designated an ORF whose function remains uncertain. Trimming took 7 bases from V and 1 from J, leaving 29 bases between them. CDR3 length: 20 residues. The DNA of the CDR3 is TGCGCCAGCACCGAATTGGTATGGGGAGATTCACGCTCCAGCAATCAGCCCCAGCATTTT. As protein: CASTELVWGDSRSSNQPQHF.

The chain uses TRBV5-1 and TRBJ1-1; TRBD1 matches 7 bases. Germline CDR1 SGHRS, CDR2 YFSETQ. V shed 5 bases and J 1 base; nucleotides not matched to a gene: 2. This CDR3 region has 13 residues. CDR3 coding DNA: TGCGCCAGCAGGGGGACAGCGAACACTGAAGCTTTCTTT. Amino acid sequence: CASRGTANTEAFF.

V and J are TRBV4-3 and TRBJ2-1; 8 bases are shared with TRBD2. This CDR3 has 17 residues. From germline, CDR1 is LGHNA and CDR2 YSLEER. V was pared by 0 bases and J by 2 bases, with 6 bases of the junction left unmatched. DNA of the CDR3: TGCGCCAGCAGCCAAGATCGAGGACTAGCCGCCTACAATGAGCAGTTCTTC. Protein: CASSQDRGLAAYNEQFF.

The chain links TRBV2 to TRBJ1-2; D gene uncertain. The CDR3 spans 13 residues. CDR1 SNHLY and CDR2 FYNNEI come from the germline V gene. Between the trimmed V and J ends, which lost 2 bases and 4 bases, there was a span of 8 bases. CDR3 nucleotides: TGTGCCAGCAGTGAAAGTCGGGGCTATGGCTACACCTTC. Its translation is CASSESRGYGYTF.

The chain couples TRBV6-4 to TRBJ2-7, with 11 positions matching TRBD2. Germline assignment: CDR1 MRHNA and CDR2 SNTAGT. CDR3 size: 16 residues. Trimming cost V 4 bases and J 4 bases; bases outside gene matches: 9. The CDR3 loop is CASSGPLTSGNYEQYF. The CDR3 DNA is TGTGCCAGCAGTGGGCCGTTGACTAGCGGGAATTACGAGCAGTACTTC.

This rearrangement joins TRBV5-4 to TRBJ2-5; TRBD1 or TRBD2 may be the D gene (5 bases each). CDR1 SGHNT and CDR2 YYREEE come from the germline V gene (reference sequence). There are 13 residues in the CDR3. V lost 5 bases and J 5 bases, leaving 13 bases between the germline ends. CDR3 protein: CASRPTGAETQYF. CDR3 sequence (DNA): TGTGCCAGCAGGCCAACCGGGGCGGAGACCCAGTACTTC.

The chain joins TRBV14 to TRBJ2-7, with D perhaps matching TRBD1 (6 bases). CDR1 SGHDN and CDR2 FVKESK come from the germline V gene. The CDR3 spans 13 residues. V was pared by 2 bases and J by 2 bases, with 7 bases between. Written as DNA, the CDR3 is TGTGCCAGCAGCCAAAAGGGGGCCTACGAGCAGTACTTC. Its protein product is CASSQKGAYEQYF.

The chain combines TRBV27 with TRBJ2-2; no reliable D call. This CDR3 region has 12 residues. The germline V gene has CDR1 MNHEY and CDR2 SMNVEV (reference sequence). V lost 3 bases to trimming and J lost 6 bases, with 5 bases between them. The CDR3 nucleotides are TGTGCCAGCAGTTTTCCGGCCGGGGAGCTGTTTTTT. Encoded protein: CASSFPAGELFF.

The CDR3 region is CASTPGLAGISSYNEQFF. CDR3 in DNA: TGTGCCAGTACTCCGGGACTAGCGGGAATTAGCTCCTACAATGAGCAGTTCTTC. The chain links TRBV19 to TRBJ2-1; TRBD2 agrees at 13 bases. V lost 7 bases and J lost 0; bases outside the gene matches: 9. This CDR3 spans 18 amino acids. The germline V gene has CDR1 LNHDA and CDR2 SQIVND (reference sequence). Supplemented by reference TRBV19 and TRBJ2-1, the full variable domain reads DGGITQSPKYLFRKEGQNVTLSCEQNLNHDAMYWYRQDPGQGLRLIYYSQIVNDFQKGDIAEGYSVSREKKESFPLTVTSAQKNPTAFYLCASTPGLAGISSYNEQFFGPGTRLTVL.

The chain is built from TRBV30 and TRBJ2-7, with D perhaps matching TRBD2 (5 bases). The CDR3 is 12 amino acids. V was cut by 5 bases and J by 1 base, with 9 bases left in between. Looked up from germline, CDR1 is GTSNPN and CDR2 is SVGIG (reference sequence). The CDR3 reads CAWAGMSYEQYF. CDR3 DNA sequence: TGTGCCTGGGCCGGGATGTCCTACGAGCAGTACTTC.

This chain links TRBV4-2 with TRBJ1-2, with D maybe TRBD1 (6 bases). This CDR3 contains 14 residues. Per germline, CDR1 LGHNA and CDR2 YNFKEQ. Trimming cost V 3 bases and J 8 bases, with 16 bases left between them. DNA for the CDR3: TGTGCCAGCAGCCAGCTCAGGGGAGGCGAGGGCTACACCTTC. Translating it yields CASSQLRGGEGYTF.